This TCR beta chain was sequenced during a study of blood T cell repertoires in COVID-19. Generated by immunoSEQ multiplex PCR, the TCRdb table keeps only in-frame clones and is missing some. The sample includes over 250,000 clones, around 84% of them seen just once. Individuals aged about 18 to 89 years were recruited from 24 US areas. Which cohort a participant joined came from the clinical history participants gave. CDR3 length equals 12 residues. V lost 4 bases and J lost 9, with 10 bases in between. CDR1 is MNHEY, CDR2 SVGEGT, per germline. The TCR was taken from a man aged 25 to 45 with acute COVID-19. The chain recombines TRBV6-2 or TRBV6-3 with TRBJ2-1, with no clear D. Sample: PBMCs or T cells enriched from blood (not recorded which). This chain's CDR3 is CASSSLFTEQFF. DNA for the CDR3: TGTGCCAGCAGTTCACTCTTCACTGAGCAGTTCTTC.